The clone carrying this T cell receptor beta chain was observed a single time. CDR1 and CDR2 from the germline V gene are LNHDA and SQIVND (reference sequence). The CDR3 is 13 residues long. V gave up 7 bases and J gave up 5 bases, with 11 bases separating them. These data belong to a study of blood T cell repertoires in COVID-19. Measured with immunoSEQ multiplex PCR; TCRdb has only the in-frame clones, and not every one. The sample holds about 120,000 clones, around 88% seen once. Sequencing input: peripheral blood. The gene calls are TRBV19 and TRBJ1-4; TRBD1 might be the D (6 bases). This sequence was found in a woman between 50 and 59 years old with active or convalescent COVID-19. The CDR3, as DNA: TGTGCCAGTAATGGGGGCAAAAATGAAAAACTGTTTTTT. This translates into CASNGGKNEKLFF. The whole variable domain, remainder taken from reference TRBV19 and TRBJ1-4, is DGGITQSPKYLFRKEGQNVTLSCEQNLNHDAMYWYRQDPGQGLRLIYYSQIVNDFQKGDIAEGYSVSREKKESFPLTVTSAQKNPTAFYLCASNGGKNEKLFFGSGTQLSVL.